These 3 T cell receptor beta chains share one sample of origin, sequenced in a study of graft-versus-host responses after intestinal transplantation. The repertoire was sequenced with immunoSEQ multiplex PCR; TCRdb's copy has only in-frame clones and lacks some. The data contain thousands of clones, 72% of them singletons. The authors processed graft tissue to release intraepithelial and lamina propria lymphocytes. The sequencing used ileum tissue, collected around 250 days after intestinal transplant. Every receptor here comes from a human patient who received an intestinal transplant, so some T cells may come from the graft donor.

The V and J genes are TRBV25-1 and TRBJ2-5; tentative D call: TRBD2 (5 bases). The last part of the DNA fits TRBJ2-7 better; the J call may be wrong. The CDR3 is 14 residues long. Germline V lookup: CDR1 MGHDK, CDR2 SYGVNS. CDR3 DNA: TGTGCCAGCAGTGAATTACCGGGGTTCCACGAGCAGTACTTC. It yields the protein CASSELPGFHEQYF.

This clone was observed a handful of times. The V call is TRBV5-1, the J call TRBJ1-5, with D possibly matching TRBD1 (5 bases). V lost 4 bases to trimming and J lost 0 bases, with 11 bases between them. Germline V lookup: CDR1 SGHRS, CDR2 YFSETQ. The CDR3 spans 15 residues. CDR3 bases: TGCGCCAGCAGCCCCGGGGGGAATAGCAATCAGCCCCAGCATTTT. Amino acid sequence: CASSPGGNSNQPQHF. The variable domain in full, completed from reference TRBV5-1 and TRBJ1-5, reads KAGVTQTPRYLIKTRGQQVTLSCSPISGHRSVSWYQQTPGQGLQFLFEYFSETQRNKGNFPGRFSGRQFSNSRSEMNVSTLELGDSALYLCASSPGGNSNQPQHFGDGTRLSIL.

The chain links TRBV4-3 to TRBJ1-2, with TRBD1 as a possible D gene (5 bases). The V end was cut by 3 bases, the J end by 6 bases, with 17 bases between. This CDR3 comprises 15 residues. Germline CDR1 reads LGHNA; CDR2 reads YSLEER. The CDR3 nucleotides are TGCGCCAGCAGCCATACCGGGACTGCTTTTGATGGCTACACCTTC. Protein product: CASSHTGTAFDGYTF.